A single sample is the source of the 4 T cell receptor beta chains below, sequenced in a study of cytomegalovirus exposure and HLA in healthy donors. Primers: 60 Vbeta forward and 13 Jbeta reverse. Method: immunoSEQ multiplex PCR; TCRdb's copy keeps in-frame clones and lacks some. The repertoire includes roughly 180,000 clones, about four fifths of them detected once, and under 5% sits in the top ten. Input material: PBMCs. These receptors were obtained from a man aged 18 to 29 in good health and CMV-seronegative.

This clone was seen a few times. The V call is TRBV4-1, the J call TRBJ1-4, with a weak D call TRBD1 (5 bases). Germline V gene lookup returns CDR1 MGHRA and CDR2 YSYEKL. V shed 3 bases and J shed 5 bases, with 19 bases lying between them. There are 17 residues in the CDR3. CDR3 nucleotides: TGCGCCAGCAGCCACCAAACAAGACGGGGGTCAAATGAAAAACTGTTTTTT. Protein product: CASSHQTRRGSNEKLFF.

The rearrangement uses TRBV9 and TRBJ1-4; a possible D gene is TRBD1 (6 bases). The CDR3 has 15 residues. In germline, CDR1 is SGDLS, CDR2 YYNGEE. V gave up 4 bases and J gave up 3 bases, with 13 bases separating them. This chain's CDR3 is CASSQRQAPNEKLFF. The CDR3, as DNA: TGTGCCAGCAGCCAAAGACAGGCCCCTAATGAAAAACTGTTTTTT.

This chain joins TRBV5-6 and TRBJ2-7, with D tentatively TRBD2 (6 bases). The V end was cut by 3 bases, the J end by 2 bases, with 12 bases between. Germline CDR1 is SGHDT and CDR2 is YYEEEE. CDR3 length: 14 residues. The CDR3 coding sequence is TGTGCCAGCAGCTCGCGACAGCGGGCCTACGAGCAGTACTTC. Translating it yields CASSSRQRAYEQYF.

J is TRBJ1-2 and V is TRBV14, with 8 bases that match TRBD1. The ends lost 2 bases at V and 8 bases at J; junction bases unmatched: 7. This CDR3 comprises 14 residues. The germline V gene encodes CDR1 SGHDN and CDR2 FVKESK. In nucleotides, the CDR3 is TGTGCCAGCAGCCAAACACGGACAGGGAACGGCTACACCTTC. Amino acid sequence: CASSQTRTGNGYTF.